These 8 T cell receptor beta chains originate from one sample sequenced in a study of identifying expanded T cells in peripheral blood (dated by TCRdb to about 2019). The library came from the immunoSEQ multiplex PCR assay. Entries here come from immuneACCESS through TCRdb and include only in-frame sequences with V and J called. Some clones fail to appear in such tables; in the studies checked, an unresolved V gene covers under half of the shortfall, and the cause of the remainder is unknown. The sample records tens of thousands of clones, roughly 90% of which are singletons. Around 2.7% of the sample lies in the top ten. The source material was blood. Source of these receptors: a person aged 18-70 years in good health.

V and J are TRBV28 and TRBJ2-7; no firm D call. Trimming removed 1 base at V and 7 bases at J, with 11 bases between. Germline V gene data show CDR1 as MDHEN and CDR2 as SYDVKM. The CDR3 has 13 amino acids. The CDR3, as DNA: TGTGCCAGCAGTTTATATGGGCCGAAGGAGCAGTACTTC. It translates to CASSLYGPKEQYF.

The genes are TRBV6-1 and TRBJ1-3; no clear D gene. Germline loops: CDR1 MNHNS, CDR2 SASEGT. The CDR3 consists of 14 residues. With 4 bases removed from V and 0 bases from J, the gap between germline ends came to 7 bases. The CDR3 DNA reads as TGTGCCAGCAGTGTGATGGTCTCTGGAAACACCATATATTTT. Translating gives CASSVMVSGNTIYF.

V and J are TRBV11-2 and TRBJ2-1; no definite D call. CDR1 and CDR2 (germline): SGHAT, FQNNGV. Trimming stripped 1 base from V and 6 bases from J, with 7 bases between. The CDR3 is 13 residues long. CDR3 sequence reads: CASSLGWGNEQFF. DNA for the CDR3: TGTGCCAGCAGCTTAGGTTGGGGCAATGAGCAGTTCTTC. The complete variable domain, with remaining parts taken from reference TRBV11-2 and TRBJ2-1, reads EAGVAQSPRYKIIEKRQSVAFWCNPISGHATLYWYQQILGQGPKLLIQFQNNGVVDDSQLPKDRFSAERLKGVDSTLKIQPAKLEDSAVYLCASSLGWGNEQFFGPGTRLTVL.

The chain has TRBV19 and TRBJ2-2, with D unclear. Germline V gene lookup returns CDR1 LNHDA and CDR2 SQIVND (reference sequence). There are 19 residues in the CDR3. Trimming stripped 5 bases from V and 3 bases from J, with 25 bases between. CDR3 coding DNA: TGTGCCAGTAGTCCCCCCGTGGGTTATTTAGGATCCGACACCGGGGAGCTGTTTTTT. This codes for CASSPPVGYLGSDTGELFF.

The CDR3 loop is CASSLRQTETQYF. The CDR3 DNA reads TGTGCCAGCTCACTCCGACAGACGGAGACCCAGTACTTC. This sequence joins TRBV18 and TRBJ2-5; a possible D gene is TRBD1 (5 bases). Trimming stripped 4 bases from V and 5 bases from J, with 11 bases between. This CDR3 has 13 residues. Per the germline V gene, CDR1 is KGHSH and CDR2 is LQKENI.

The gene calls are TRBV21-1 and TRBJ1-2; the tabulated D call, TRBD1, remains unverified against the DNA. TRBV21-1 is classified as a pseudogene. This CDR3 has 15 amino acids. For the CDR3, the DNA is TGTGCCAGCAGCAAAAGAAGGGACAGGGTGCATGGCTACACCTTC. It translates to CASSKRRDRVHGYTF.

The sample holds one count of this clone. The chain combines TRBV9 with TRBJ2-7; possibly TRBD2 for D (6 bases). The CDR3 loop spans 14 amino acids. Trimming pared 0 bases from V and 6 bases from J, leaving 13 bases between. Germline assignment: CDR1 SGDLS and CDR2 YYNGEE. CDR3 sequence (DNA): TGTGCCAGCAGCGTAGAAATGATGGGGGGCGAGCAGTACTTC. Its protein product is CASSVEMMGGEQYF.

The chain carries TRBV14 and TRBJ1-2; no clear D. CDR1 and CDR2 (germline): SGHDN, FVKESK. CDR3 length equals 11 residues. V was trimmed by 3 bases and J by 8 bases, leaving 7 bases between them. DNA for the CDR3: TGTGCCAGCAGCCATGGGGAAGGCTACACCTTC. Translated, it gives CASSHGEGYTF.